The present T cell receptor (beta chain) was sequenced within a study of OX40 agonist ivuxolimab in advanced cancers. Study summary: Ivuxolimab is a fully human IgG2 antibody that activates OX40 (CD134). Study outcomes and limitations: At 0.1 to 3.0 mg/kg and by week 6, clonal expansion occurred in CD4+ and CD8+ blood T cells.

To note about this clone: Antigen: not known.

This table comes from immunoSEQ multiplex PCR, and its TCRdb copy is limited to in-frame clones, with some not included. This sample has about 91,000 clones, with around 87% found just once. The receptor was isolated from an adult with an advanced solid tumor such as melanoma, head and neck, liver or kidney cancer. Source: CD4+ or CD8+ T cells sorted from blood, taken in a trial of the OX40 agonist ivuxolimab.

CDR3 nucleotides: TGTGCCAGCAGCCGGCCGGGACAGCCTAGCACAGATACGCAGTATTTT. It is translated as CASSRPGQPSTDTQYF. This chain connects TRBV7-9 to TRBJ2-3; TRBD1 agrees at 7 bases. The germline CDR1 and CDR2 sequences are SEHNR and FQNEAQ (reference sequence). The CDR3 has 16 residues. V shed 5 bases and J 0 bases; nucleotides not matched to a gene: 8.